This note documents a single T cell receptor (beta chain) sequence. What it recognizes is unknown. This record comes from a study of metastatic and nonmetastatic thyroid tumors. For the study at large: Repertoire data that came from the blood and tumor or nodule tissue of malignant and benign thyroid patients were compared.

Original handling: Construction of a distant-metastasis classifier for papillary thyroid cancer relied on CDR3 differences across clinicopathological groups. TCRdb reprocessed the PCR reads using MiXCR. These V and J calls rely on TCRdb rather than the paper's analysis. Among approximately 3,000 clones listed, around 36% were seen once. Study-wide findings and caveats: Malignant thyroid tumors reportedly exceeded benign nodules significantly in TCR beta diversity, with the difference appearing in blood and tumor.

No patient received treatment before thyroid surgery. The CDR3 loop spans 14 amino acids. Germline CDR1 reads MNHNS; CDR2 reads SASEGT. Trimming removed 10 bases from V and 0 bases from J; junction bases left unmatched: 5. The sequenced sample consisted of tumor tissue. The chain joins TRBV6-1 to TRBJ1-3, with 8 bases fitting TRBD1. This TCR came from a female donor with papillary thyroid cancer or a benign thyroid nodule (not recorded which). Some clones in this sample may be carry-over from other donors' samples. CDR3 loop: CATSGGFSGNTIYF. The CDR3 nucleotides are TGTGCCACCTCAGGGGGCTTCTCTGGAAACACCATATATTTT.